One sample yielded the 12 T cell receptor beta chains listed below, sequenced in a study of T cells in localized non-small cell lung cancer. Measured with immunoSEQ multiplex PCR; TCRdb has only the in-frame clones, and not every one. The repertoire holds 35,000 or so clones, with 90% as singletons. This sample comprised peripheral blood, obtained before any cancer treatment. The receptors come from a man aged 40 to 69 with stage I lung adenocarcinoma.

The chain carries TRBV7-9 and TRBJ1-3; D is perhaps TRBD1 (5 bases). The V end was cut by 5 bases, the J end by 0 bases, with 11 bases between. This CDR3 is 15 amino acids long. Germline-derived CDR1 and CDR2 are SEHNR and FQNEAQ (reference sequence). The CDR3: CASSRFGTSGNTIYF. Written as DNA, the CDR3 is TGTGCCAGCAGCCGCTTCGGGACCTCTGGAAACACCATATATTTT. Looking up the rest from reference TRBV7-9 and TRBJ1-3 gives the full variable domain: DTGVSQNPRHKITKRGQNVTFRCDPISEHNRLYWYRQTLGQGPEFLTYFQNEAQLEKSRLLSDRFSAERPKGSFSTLEIQRTEQGDSAMYLCASSRFGTSGNTIYFGEGSWLTVV.

The chain employs TRBV2 and TRBJ1-1, with TRBD1 matching over 9 bases. CDR3 length: 14 amino acids. With V trimmed by 6 bases and J by 5 bases, 7 bases remained unmatched. Germline V gives CDR1 SNHLY, CDR2 FYNNEI. The DNA for the CDR3 is TGTGCCAGCAGAGGGACAGGGACGGGGACTGAAGCTTTCTTT. Residues: CASRGTGTGTEAFF.

This rearrangement joins TRBV2 to TRBJ1-5, with D uncertain. Germline V gene lookup returns CDR1 SNHLY and CDR2 FYNNEI. Trimming shortened V by 4 bases and J by 0 bases, and 7 bases separated the two germline ends. This CDR3 is 14 amino acids long. For the CDR3, the DNA is TGTGCCAGCAGTGCAGAATATAGCAATCAGCCCCAGCATTTT. Translated, it gives CASSAEYSNQPQHF.

The V gene is TRBV7-9, the J gene TRBJ2-1; 7 positions match TRBD1. V dropped 4 bases and J dropped 8; count of bases not matched to a gene: 5. From germline, CDR1 is SEHNR and CDR2 FQNEAQ (reference sequence). The CDR3 consists of 13 residues. The CDR3 spells CASSYRGMDEQFF. Here the CDR3 DNA reads TGTGCCAGCAGCTACAGGGGAATGGATGAGCAGTTCTTC.

The chain couples TRBV6-6 to TRBJ1-1; D remains unclear. The CDR3 runs 13 residues. The V gene's germline CDR1 is MNHNY and CDR2 SVGAGI (reference sequence). Between the trimmed V and J ends, which lost 2 bases and 3 bases, there was a span of 7 bases. CDR3 loop: CASSYRADTEAFF. For the CDR3, the DNA is TGTGCCAGCAGTTACAGGGCGGACACTGAAGCTTTCTTT.

This clone was counted a single time. CDR3 sequence reads: CASSQQMNTEAFF. Written as DNA, the CDR3 is TGTGCCAGTAGTCAGCAGATGAACACTGAAGCTTTCTTT. The chain has TRBV19 and TRBJ1-1; unclear D gene. This CDR3 has 13 amino acids. Trimming took 5 bases from V and 0 from J, leaving 7 bases between them. Germline CDR1 reads LNHDA; CDR2 reads SQIVND (reference sequence).

The chain recombines TRBV29-1 with TRBJ2-5; 13 bases match TRBD2. V shed 1 base, J shed 4 bases, and the junction held 6 bases outside the gene matches. Germline values: CDR1 SQVTM, CDR2 ANQGSEA. This CDR3 has 16 amino acids. CDR3 DNA sequence: TGCAGCGTTGAAGGAACTAGCGGGGGGGCGGGAGAGACCCAGTACTTC. It is translated as CSVEGTSGGAGETQYF.

In this sample, this clone turned up a few times. The J gene is TRBJ1-6, the V gene TRBV5-1; TRBD1 agrees at 7 bases. CDR1 and CDR2 from the germline V gene are SGHRS and YFSETQ. This CDR3 is 15 amino acids long. V lost 2 bases to trimming and J lost 10 bases; unmatched junction nucleotides: 9. CDR3 DNA: TGCGCCAGCAGCTTAGGTCAGGGGGAGAGCTCACCCCTCCACTTT. This sequence encodes CASSLGQGESSPLHF.

This clone appeared a single time. The chain joins TRBV5-1 to TRBJ2-2; TRBD1 matches 10 bases. The CDR3 covers 16 residues. Germline V gene sequence: CDR1 SGHRS, CDR2 YFSETQ. The trim removed 5 bases at V and 6 bases at J, leaving 10 bases unmatched. CDR3 DNA sequence: TGCGCCAGCAGAACTGCGCGACAGGGGGCCTCCGGGGAGCTGTTTTTT. Encoded protein: CASRTARQGASGELFF.

DNA of the CDR3: TGTGCCAGCAGAACAGGGTATTTGTACGAGCAGTACTTC. It yields the protein CASRTGYLYEQYF. The rearrangement joins TRBV2 to TRBJ2-7; weak D call: TRBD1 (6 bases). Germline values: CDR1 SNHLY, CDR2 FYNNEI. Trimming cost V 6 bases and J 4 bases, with 13 bases left between them. This CDR3 region has 13 residues.

A single count supports this clone. The rearrangement uses TRBV5-1 and TRBJ1-1; D uncertain. Germline CDR1 and CDR2: SGHRS and YFSETQ. Between the trimmed V and J ends, which lost 0 bases and 8 bases, there was a span of 8 bases. The CDR3 has 12 amino acids. CDR3 bases: TGCGCCAGCAGCTTGGGGTCCTTCGAAGCTTTCTTT. Translated, it gives CASSLGSFEAFF.

V and J are TRBV6-1 and TRBJ2-7, with 7 bases fitting TRBD2. Germline V CDR1 and CDR2: MNHNS, SASEGT. Unmatched junction bases numbered 6, after V lost 4 bases and J lost 0 bases. The CDR3 has 15 residues. CDR3 nucleotides: TGTGCCAGCAGTGTCCAAGCGGGGAGCTCCTACGAGCAGTACTTC. It yields the protein CASSVQAGSSYEQYF.